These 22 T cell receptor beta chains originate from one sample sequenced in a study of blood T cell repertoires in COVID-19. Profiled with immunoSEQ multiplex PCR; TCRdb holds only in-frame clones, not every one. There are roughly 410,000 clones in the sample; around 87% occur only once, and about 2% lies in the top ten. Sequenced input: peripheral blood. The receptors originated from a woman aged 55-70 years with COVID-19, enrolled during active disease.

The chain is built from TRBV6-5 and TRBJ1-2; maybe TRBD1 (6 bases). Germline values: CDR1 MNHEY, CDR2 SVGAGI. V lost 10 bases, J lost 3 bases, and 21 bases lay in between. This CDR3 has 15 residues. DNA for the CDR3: TGTGCCACCCTTTTGTGGGACACGCGCGACTATGGCTACACCTTC. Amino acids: CATLLWDTRDYGYTF.

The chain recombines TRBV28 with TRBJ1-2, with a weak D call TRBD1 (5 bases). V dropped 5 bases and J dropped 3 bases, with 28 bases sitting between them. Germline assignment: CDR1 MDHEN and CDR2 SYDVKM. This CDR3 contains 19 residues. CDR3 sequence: CASSAPGGDVLVAYYGYTF. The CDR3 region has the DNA TGTGCCAGCAGTGCCCCCGGAGGGGACGTTTTGGTGGCCTACTATGGCTACACCTTC.

The CDR3 loop is CAISGQGNYGYTF. The DNA for the CDR3 is TGTGCCATCAGTGGGCAGGGGAACTATGGCTACACCTTC. The chain is built from TRBV10-3 and TRBJ1-2; the D gene is possibly TRBD1 (6 bases). Per germline, CDR1 ENHRY and CDR2 SYGVKD. This CDR3 is 13 amino acids long. V was clipped by 4 bases and J by 2 bases, with 8 bases between them.

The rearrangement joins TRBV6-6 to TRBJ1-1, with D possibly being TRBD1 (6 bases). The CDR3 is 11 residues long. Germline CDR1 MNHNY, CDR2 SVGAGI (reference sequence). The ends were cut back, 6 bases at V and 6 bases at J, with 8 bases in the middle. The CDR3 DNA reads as TGTGCCAGCAGGCAGGGGTCTGAAGCTTTCTTT. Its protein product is CASRQGSEAFF.

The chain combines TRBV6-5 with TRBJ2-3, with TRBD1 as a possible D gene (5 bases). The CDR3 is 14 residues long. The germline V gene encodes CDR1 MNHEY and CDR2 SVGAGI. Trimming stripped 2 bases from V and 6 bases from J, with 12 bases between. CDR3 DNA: TGTGCCAGCAGTTACCGGCAGGGTGACGATACGCAGTATTTT. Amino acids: CASSYRQGDDTQYF.

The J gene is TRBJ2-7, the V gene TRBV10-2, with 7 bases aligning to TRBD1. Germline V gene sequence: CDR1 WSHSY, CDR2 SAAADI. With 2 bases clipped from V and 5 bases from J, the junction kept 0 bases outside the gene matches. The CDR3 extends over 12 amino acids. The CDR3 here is CASSETGDEQYF. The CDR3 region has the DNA TGCGCCAGCAGTGAGACAGGGGACGAGCAGTACTTC.

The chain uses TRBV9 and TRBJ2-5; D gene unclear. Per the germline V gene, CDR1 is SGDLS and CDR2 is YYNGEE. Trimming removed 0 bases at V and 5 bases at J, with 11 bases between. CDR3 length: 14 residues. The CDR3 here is CASSVGGLFETQYF. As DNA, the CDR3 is TGTGCCAGCAGCGTAGGTGGCCTTTTTGAGACCCAGTACTTC.

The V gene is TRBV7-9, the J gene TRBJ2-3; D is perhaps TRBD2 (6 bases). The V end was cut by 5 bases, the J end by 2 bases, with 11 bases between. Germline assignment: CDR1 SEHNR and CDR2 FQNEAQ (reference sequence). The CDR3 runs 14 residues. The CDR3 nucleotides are TGTGCCAGCAGCCCTTGGACTACCACAGATACGCAGTATTTT. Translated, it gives CASSPWTTTDTQYF.

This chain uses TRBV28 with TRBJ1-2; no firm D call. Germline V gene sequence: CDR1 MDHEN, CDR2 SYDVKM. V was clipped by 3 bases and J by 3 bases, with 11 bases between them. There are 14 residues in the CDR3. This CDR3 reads CASSFLVADYGYTF. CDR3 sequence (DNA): TGTGCCAGCAGTTTTCTCGTTGCGGACTATGGCTACACCTTC.

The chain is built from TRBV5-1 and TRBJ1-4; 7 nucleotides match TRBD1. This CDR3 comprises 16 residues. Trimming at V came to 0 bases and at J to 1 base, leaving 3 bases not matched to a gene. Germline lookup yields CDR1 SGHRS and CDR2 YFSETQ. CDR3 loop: CASSLGTGETNEKLFF. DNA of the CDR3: TGCGCCAGCAGCTTGGGGACAGGCGAAACTAATGAAAAACTGTTTTTT. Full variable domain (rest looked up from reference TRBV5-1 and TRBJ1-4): KAGVTQTPRYLIKTRGQQVTLSCSPISGHRSVSWYQQTPGQGLQFLFEYFSETQRNKGNFPGRFSGRQFSNSRSEMNVSTLELGDSALYLCASSLGTGETNEKLFFGSGTQLSVL.

The CDR3 sequence is CASSRLAGLAYEQYF. As DNA, the CDR3 is TGTGCCAGCAGTCGACTAGCGGGACTTGCCTACGAGCAGTACTTC. This sequence joins TRBV6-5 and TRBJ2-7, with TRBD2 matching over 11 bases. The CDR3 contains 15 residues. V lost 5 bases, J lost 2 bases, and 5 bases stayed unmatched. The germline V gene has CDR1 MNHEY and CDR2 SVGAGI.

CDR3 protein: CASRSRPGDEKLFF. In DNA, the CDR3 is TGTGCCAGCCGAAGCAGGCCAGGGGATGAAAAACTGTTTTTT. The chain combines TRBV19 with TRBJ1-4; TRBD1 is a possible D gene (6 bases). Germline CDR1 LNHDA, CDR2 SQIVND (reference sequence). This CDR3 region has 14 residues. Trimming cost V 9 bases and J 6 bases, with 17 bases left between them.

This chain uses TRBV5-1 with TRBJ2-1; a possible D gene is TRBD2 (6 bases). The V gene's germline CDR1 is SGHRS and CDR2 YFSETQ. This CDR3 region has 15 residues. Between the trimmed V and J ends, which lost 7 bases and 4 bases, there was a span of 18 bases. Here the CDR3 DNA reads TGCGCCAGCGCGGTTGGCGCGGGATTATACAATGAGCAGTTCTTC. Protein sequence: CASAVGAGLYNEQFF.

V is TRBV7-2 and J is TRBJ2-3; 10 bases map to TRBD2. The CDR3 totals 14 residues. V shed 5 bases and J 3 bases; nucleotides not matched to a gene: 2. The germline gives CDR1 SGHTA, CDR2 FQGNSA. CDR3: CASSSGGATDTQYF. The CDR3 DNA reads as TGTGCCAGCAGCAGCGGGGGGGCGACAGATACGCAGTATTTT. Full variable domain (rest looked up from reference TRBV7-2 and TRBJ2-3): GAGVSQSPSNKVTEKGKDVELRCDPISGHTALYWYRQSLGQGLEFLIYFQGNSAPDKSGLPSDRFSAERTGGSVSTLTIQRTQQEDSAVYLCASSSGGATDTQYFGPGTRLTVL.

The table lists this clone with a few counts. The CDR3 reads CASSGPTLAGGLSDTQYF. As DNA, the CDR3 is TGTGCCAGCAGTGGGCCAACACTAGCGGGGGGGCTCTCAGATACGCAGTATTTT. This chain links TRBV6-1 with TRBJ2-3; 13 nucleotides line up with TRBD2. Trimming removed 4 bases from V and 4 bases from J; junction bases left unmatched: 11. CDR1 is MNHNS, CDR2 SASEGT, per germline. The CDR3 has 18 residues.

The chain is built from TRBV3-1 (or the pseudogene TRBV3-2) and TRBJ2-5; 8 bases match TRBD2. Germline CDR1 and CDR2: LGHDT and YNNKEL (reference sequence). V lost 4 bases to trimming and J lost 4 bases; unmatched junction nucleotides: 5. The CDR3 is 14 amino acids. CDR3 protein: CASSPGLGGETQYF. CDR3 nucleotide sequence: TGTGCCAGCAGCCCGGGACTAGGGGGAGAGACCCAGTACTTC.

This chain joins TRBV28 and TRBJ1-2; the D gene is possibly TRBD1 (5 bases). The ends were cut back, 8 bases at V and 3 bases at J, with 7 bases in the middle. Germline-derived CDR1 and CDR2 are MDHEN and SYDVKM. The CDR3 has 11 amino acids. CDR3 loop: CASLGDYGYTF. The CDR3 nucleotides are TGTGCCAGCCTAGGGGACTATGGCTACACCTTC.

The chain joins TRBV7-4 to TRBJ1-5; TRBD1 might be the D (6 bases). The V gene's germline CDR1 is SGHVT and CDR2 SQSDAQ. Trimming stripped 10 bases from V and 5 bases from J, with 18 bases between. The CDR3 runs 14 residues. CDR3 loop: CATPLRGAYQPQHF. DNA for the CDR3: TGTGCCACCCCGCTGCGGGGGGCCTATCAGCCCCAGCATTTT.

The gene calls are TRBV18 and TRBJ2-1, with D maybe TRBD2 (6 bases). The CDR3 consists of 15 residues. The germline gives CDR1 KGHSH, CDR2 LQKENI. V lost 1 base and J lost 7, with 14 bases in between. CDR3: CASSPQTRAGNEQFF. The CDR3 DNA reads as TGTGCCAGCTCACCACAAACCCGTGCGGGGAATGAGCAGTTCTTC.

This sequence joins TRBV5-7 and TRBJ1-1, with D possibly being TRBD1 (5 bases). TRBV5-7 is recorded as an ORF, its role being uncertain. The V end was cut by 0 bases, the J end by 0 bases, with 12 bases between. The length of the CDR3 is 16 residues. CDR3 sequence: CASSLVRRQLNTEAFF. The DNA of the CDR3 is TGTGCCAGCAGCTTGGTTCGGAGACAGTTGAACACTGAAGCTTTCTTT.

This chain's CDR3 is CASSLGQGGSTDTQYF. CDR3 coding DNA: TGTGCCAGCAGCCTTGGACAGGGAGGGAGCACAGATACGCAGTATTTT. The gene calls are TRBV7-9 and TRBJ2-3; maybe TRBD1 (8 bases). The germline V gene has CDR1 SEHNR and CDR2 FQNEAQ (reference sequence). V dropped 5 bases and J dropped 0 bases, with 15 bases sitting between them. This CDR3 region has 16 residues.

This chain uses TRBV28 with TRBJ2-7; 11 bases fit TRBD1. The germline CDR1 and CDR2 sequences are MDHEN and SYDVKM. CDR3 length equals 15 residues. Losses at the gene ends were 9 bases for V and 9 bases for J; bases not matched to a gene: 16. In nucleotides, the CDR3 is TGTGCCAGTCCCCCCCCGGGGGGACAGGGGGATCGGCAGTACTTC. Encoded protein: CASPPPGGQGDRQYF.